The 3 T cell receptor beta chains given below trace back to one sample, sequenced in a study of cytomegalovirus exposure and HLA in healthy donors. Amplification used 60 Vbeta primers and 13 Jbeta primers. The repertoire was sequenced with immunoSEQ multiplex PCR; TCRdb's copy has only in-frame clones and lacks some. The repertoire holds under 150,000 clones, roughly four fifths seen once, with roughly 4.5% in the top ten. Material: PBMCs. These receptors were obtained from a man aged 35 to 55 in good health and CMV-seropositive.

The chain employs TRBV6-6 and TRBJ2-3; 8 positions match TRBD2. Germline V CDR1 and CDR2: MNHNY, SVGAGI (reference sequence). V lost 8 bases to trimming and J lost 1 base; unmatched junction nucleotides: 8. The length of the CDR3 is 15 residues. The CDR3 reads CASLLAGSRTDTQYF. The CDR3 nucleotides read TGTGCCAGCCTGCTAGCGGGTTCTCGCACAGATACGCAGTATTTT.

This sequence joins TRBV18 and TRBJ2-7; TRBD1 might be the D (6 bases). Germline V gene data show CDR1 as KGHSH and CDR2 as LQKENI. The length of the CDR3 is 16 residues. The V gene lost 3 bases and the J gene lost 3 bases, with 18 bases spanning the gap. This CDR3 reads CASSPPTQTGIYEQYF. The CDR3 bases are TGTGCCAGCTCACCTCCAACCCAGACAGGTATCTACGAGCAGTACTTC.

This rearrangement joins TRBV28 to TRBJ2-5; 7 positions match TRBD2. Germline CDR1 is MDHEN and CDR2 is SYDVKM. Trimming took 5 bases from V and 14 from J; bases not matched to a gene: 8. The CDR3 is 11 residues long. CDR3 sequence reads: CASSGGDRRYF. The CDR3 DNA is TGTGCCAGCAGTGGGGGGGACCGACGATACTTC.